What follows are 8 T cell receptor beta chains derived from one specimen sequenced in a study of sequential checkpoint blockade in melanoma. The treatment: randomized to nivolumab then ipilimumab (arm A) or the reverse (arm B). The assay was immunoSEQ multiplex PCR, and TCRdb's table has in-frame clones only and misses some. There are some 8,200 clones in the sample; 45% to 70% occur only once, and under 20% lies in the top ten. The starting material was CD8+ T cells sorted from blood (inferred from file names), obtained from a patient given nivolumab and ipilimumab in sequence. Source of these receptors: a human donor with melanoma.

V usage is TRBV4-1 and J usage is TRBJ2-7, with D possibly matching TRBD1 (6 bases). The germline V gene has CDR1 MGHRA and CDR2 YSYEKL. The CDR3 extends over 16 amino acids. Between the trimmed V and J ends, which lost 1 base and 0 bases, there was a span of 13 bases. CDR3 sequence reads: CASSQGQALLSYEQYF. The CDR3 DNA follows: TGCGCCAGCAGCCAAGGACAGGCTTTGCTCTCCTACGAGCAGTACTTC.

This sequence joins TRBV7-3 and TRBJ2-7, with D perhaps matching TRBD2 (7 bases). This CDR3 contains 16 residues. The ends were cut back, 1 base at V and 5 bases at J, with 18 bases in the middle. Per the germline V gene, CDR1 is SGHTA and CDR2 is FQGTGA. The CDR3 loop reads CASSLRTAGAGDEQYF. In DNA form, the CDR3 reads TGTGCCAGCAGCTTAAGGACGGCGGGGGCCGGGGACGAGCAGTACTTC.

The rearrangement uses TRBV5-4 and TRBJ1-4, with TRBD1 matching 7 bases. CDR1 is SGHNT, CDR2 YYREEE, per germline (reference sequence). The J segment lost 1 base and the V segment lost 0 bases, leaving 3 bases of the junction unmatched. The CDR3 is made up of 16 amino acids. The CDR3 here is CASSLGQGLTNEKLFF. In DNA, the CDR3 is TGTGCCAGCAGCTTGGGACAGGGCCTAACTAATGAAAAACTGTTTTTT.

This clone turned up a few times. J is TRBJ2-7 and V is TRBV29-1; 10 bases are a match to TRBD2. The CDR3 extends over 13 amino acids. V lost 7 bases and J lost 4; bases outside the gene matches: 7. Germline values: CDR1 SQVTM, CDR2 ANQGSEA. CDR3: CSATSGEKYEQYF. The CDR3 DNA follows: TGCAGCGCTACTAGCGGGGAGAAATACGAGCAGTACTTC.

By share, this clone counts as medium-sized (0.01 to 0.1%). This chain links TRBV13 with TRBJ2-7; 9 bases fit TRBD1. In germline, CDR1 is PRHDT, CDR2 FYEKMQ (reference sequence). Trimming took 3 bases from V and 3 from J; bases not matched to a gene: 6. The CDR3 is 15 amino acids. For the CDR3, the DNA is TGTGCCAGCAGCTTGGGACAGGGTGTCAACTACGAGCAGTACTTC. It codes for CASSLGQGVNYEQYF. The variable domain in full, with the rest retrieved from reference TRBV13 and TRBJ2-7, is AAGVIQSPRHLIKEKRETATLKCYPIPRHDTVYWYQQGPGQDPQFLISFYEKMQSDKGSIPDRFSAQQFSDYHSELNMSSLELGDSALYFCASSLGQGVNYEQYFGPGTRLTVT.

This clone appeared a few times. The chain is built from TRBV5-6 and TRBJ1-2; unclear D gene. V dropped 0 bases and J dropped 8 bases, with 14 bases sitting between them. Looked up from germline, CDR1 is SGHDT and CDR2 is YYEEEE. CDR3 length equals 14 residues. In nucleotides, the CDR3 is TGTGCCAGCAGCTTGGCCGCTCTCCCGAGGGGCTACACCTTC. Translated, it gives CASSLAALPRGYTF.

The V call is TRBV10-3, the J call TRBJ1-1; D not resolved. The V end was cut by 4 bases, the J end by 9 bases, with 12 bases between. The CDR3 totals 12 residues. CDR1 and CDR2 (germline): ENHRY, SYGVKD. CDR3 sequence (DNA): TGTGCCATCAGTGGTACCGAGTTGAAAGCTTTCTTT. Translated: CAISGTELKAFF.

DNA of the CDR3: TGTGCCAGCAGCTTAGCGCTGAGCGGGGGCAATGAGCAGTTCTTC. It specifies CASSLALSGGNEQFF. The rearrangement links TRBV7-6 to TRBJ2-1, with 8 bases aligning to TRBD2. CDR3 length equals 15 residues. The germline CDR1 and CDR2 sequences are SGHVS and FNYEAQ. V shed 0 bases and J 6 bases; nucleotides not matched to a gene: 4.